These 14 T cell receptor beta chains were sequenced from one sample in a study of control samples from healthy donors and cancer patients. Repertoires were generated with immunoSEQ multiplex PCR, while TCRdb's copy carries only in-frame clones and drops some. The sample shows about 58,000 clones, more than 75% of them seen only once. The sample taken for sequencing was PBMCs. Source of these receptors: a woman between 55 and 75 years old with lung cancer.

This clone has only one observation. The chain employs TRBV3-1 (or the pseudogene TRBV3-2) and TRBJ1-1; no clear D gene. The germline V gene encodes CDR1 LGHDT and CDR2 YNNKEL (reference sequence). The CDR3 contains 16 residues. Trimming cost V 0 bases and J 0 bases, with 11 bases left between them. CDR3 in amino acids: CASSQDFGPVNTEAFF. In DNA form, the CDR3 reads TGTGCCAGCAGCCAAGATTTCGGACCGGTGAACACTGAAGCTTTCTTT.

The J gene is TRBJ2-1, the V gene TRBV10-3, with 10 bases identical to TRBD1. V dropped 8 bases and J dropped 8; count of bases not matched to a gene: 12. This CDR3 is 15 amino acids long. Per the germline V gene, CDR1 is ENHRY and CDR2 is SYGVKD. DNA for the CDR3: TGTGCCATCGCTAGGGACGGGACAGGGGAACATGAGCAGTTCTTC. It yields the protein CAIARDGTGEHEQFF.

This clone was counted only a few times. This chain links TRBV6-5 with TRBJ2-1; TRBD1 matches 11 bases. The CDR3 is made up of 14 amino acids. Germline CDR1 and CDR2: MNHEY and SVGAGI. Unmatched junction bases numbered 5, after V lost 9 bases and J lost 4 bases. The CDR3 nucleotides are TGTGCCAGTCAGGACAGGGGGCCATACAATGAGCAGTTCTTC. Encoded protein: CASQDRGPYNEQFF.

The chain couples TRBV7-9 to TRBJ1-4; the D gene is possibly TRBD1 (6 bases). Germline V gene lookup returns CDR1 SEHNR and CDR2 FQNEAQ (reference sequence). The CDR3 covers 15 residues. Trimming took off 5 bases at V and 4 bases at J, with 14 bases between the two ends. DNA for the CDR3: TGTGCCAGCAGCATTACAGGGATGGATAATGAAAAACTGTTTTTT. Translating it yields CASSITGMDNEKLFF. The full variable domain, rest sourced from reference TRBV7-9 and TRBJ1-4, is DTGVSQNPRHKITKRGQNVTFRCDPISEHNRLYWYRQTLGQGPEFLTYFQNEAQLEKSRLLSDRFSAERPKGSFSTLEIQRTEQGDSAMYLCASSITGMDNEKLFFGSGTQLSVL.

The rearrangement links TRBV27 to TRBJ1-5; a weak D match, TRBD1 (6 bases). The CDR3 consists of 16 residues. Looked up from germline, CDR1 is MNHEY and CDR2 is SMNVEV (reference sequence). V dropped 8 bases and J dropped 2 bases, with 19 bases sitting between them. Written as DNA, the CDR3 is TGTGCCAGCGATCGAAGGGGGGGGGCGGGCAATCAGCCCCAGCATTTT. This gives the protein CASDRRGGAGNQPQHF.

This chain connects TRBV10-1 to TRBJ1-4, with TRBD1 matching 9 bases. Germline V CDR1 and CDR2: WNHNN, SYGVQD (reference sequence). The CDR3 runs 14 residues. The V segment lost 6 bases and the J segment 8 bases; nucleotides outside the gene matches: 7. In DNA, the CDR3 is TGCGCCAGCAGCACCGGGACAGGGAGGGAAAAACTGTTTTTT. Translation gives CASSTGTGREKLFF.

The rearrangement joins TRBV20-1 to TRBJ1-5, with D maybe TRBD1 (5 bases). The CDR3 is 13 residues long. Germline V CDR1 and CDR2: DFQATT, SNEGSKA (reference sequence). Trimming took 3 bases from V and 7 from J, leaving 13 bases between them. The CDR3 spells CSASGGGGQPQHF. DNA for the CDR3: TGCAGTGCTAGTGGCGGGGGGGGACAGCCCCAGCATTTT.

This chain connects TRBV10-3 to TRBJ2-3; 8 bases match TRBD1. The junction had 12 bases not matched to a gene; V was cut back by 6 bases and J by 4 bases. From germline, CDR1 is ENHRY and CDR2 SYGVKD. This CDR3 is built from 16 residues. The CDR3 loop is CAISRMTGVLADTQYF. For the CDR3, the DNA is TGTGCCATCAGCCGAATGACAGGGGTCCTTGCAGATACGCAGTATTTT.

The sample holds a few counts of this clone. The chain joins TRBV11-2 to TRBJ2-7; maybe TRBD2 (7 bases). Germline CDR1 reads SGHAT; CDR2 reads FQNNGV. The CDR3 length is 18 residues. V dropped 1 base and J dropped 3 bases, with 22 bases sitting between them. This chain's CDR3 is CASSLARGGSTGGYEQYF. CDR3 coding DNA: TGTGCCAGCAGCTTAGCGAGGGGGGGATCTACTGGAGGCTACGAGCAGTACTTC.

The chain has TRBV3-1 (or the pseudogene TRBV3-2) and TRBJ2-3; D uncertain. V was clipped by 3 bases and J by 6 bases, with 7 bases between them. The CDR3 consists of 12 residues. Germline V lookup: CDR1 LGHDT, CDR2 YNNKEL (reference sequence). CDR3 in amino acids: CASSHVGDTQYF. The DNA of the CDR3 is TGTGCCAGCAGCCATGTGGGGGATACGCAGTATTTT.

The genes are TRBV19 and TRBJ1-6, with a possible D match to TRBD1 (5 bases). This CDR3 has 14 amino acids. V was pared by 5 bases and J by 6 bases, with 11 bases between. Per the germline V gene, CDR1 is LNHDA and CDR2 is SQIVND (reference sequence). CDR3 in amino acids: CASSVGTANSPLHF. Here the CDR3 DNA reads TGTGCCAGTAGTGTCGGGACCGCTAATTCACCCCTCCACTTT. Full variable domain (remainder filled in from reference TRBV19 and TRBJ1-6): DGGITQSPKYLFRKEGQNVTLSCEQNLNHDAMYWYRQDPGQGLRLIYYSQIVNDFQKGDIAEGYSVSREKKESFPLTVTSAQKNPTAFYLCASSVGTANSPLHFGNGTRLTVT.

The chain carries TRBV7-8 and TRBJ2-1, with TRBD2 matching 9 bases. The length of the CDR3 is 17 residues. V trimming: 5 bases; J trimming: 7 bases; junction bases outside the gene matches: 15. CDR1 and CDR2 from the germline V gene are SGHVS and FQNEAQ. The CDR3 DNA sequence: TGTGCCAGCAGCCTCGTAGGGTCGACTAGCGGTTTAAATGAGCAGTTCTTC. Translating it yields CASSLVGSTSGLNEQFF.

V usage is TRBV5-1 and J usage is TRBJ1-4; TRBD1 matches 8 bases. The V and J ends lost 5 bases and 7 bases, in that order; junction bases with no gene match: 10. CDR1 SGHRS and CDR2 YFSETQ come from the germline V gene. The CDR3 has 15 amino acids. CDR3 residues: CASSSGQGGFEKLFF. The CDR3 coding sequence is TGCGCCAGCAGTTCCGGACAGGGAGGTTTTGAAAAACTGTTTTTT.

V usage is TRBV5-4 and J usage is TRBJ1-2; D might be TRBD1 (5 bases). Germline CDR1 reads SGHNT; CDR2 reads YYREEE (reference sequence). Trimming removed 0 bases at V and 4 bases at J, with 13 bases between. The CDR3 consists of 15 residues. CDR3 amino acids: CASSLAVGHSYGYTF. The CDR3, as DNA: TGTGCCAGCAGCTTGGCCGTAGGACATAGCTATGGCTACACCTTC. Filled out from reference TRBV5-4 and TRBJ1-2, the complete variable domain reads ETGVTQSPTHLIKTRGQQVTLRCSSQSGHNTVSWYQQALGQGPQFIFQYYREEENGRGNFPPRFSGLQFPNYSSELNVNALELDDSALYLCASSLAVGHSYGYTFGSGTRLTVV.